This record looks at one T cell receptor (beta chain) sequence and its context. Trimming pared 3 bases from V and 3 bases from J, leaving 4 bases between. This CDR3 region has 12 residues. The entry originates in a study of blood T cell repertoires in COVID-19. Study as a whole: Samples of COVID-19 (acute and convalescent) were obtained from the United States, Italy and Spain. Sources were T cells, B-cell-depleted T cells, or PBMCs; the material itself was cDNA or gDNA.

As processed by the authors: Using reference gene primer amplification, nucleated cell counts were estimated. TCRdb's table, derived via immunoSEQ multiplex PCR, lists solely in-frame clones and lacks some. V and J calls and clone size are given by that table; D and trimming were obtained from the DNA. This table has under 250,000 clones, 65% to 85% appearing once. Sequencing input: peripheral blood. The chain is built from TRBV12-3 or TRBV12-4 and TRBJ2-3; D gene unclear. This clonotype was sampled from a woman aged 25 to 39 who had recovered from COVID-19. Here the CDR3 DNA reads TGTGCCAGCAGTTTTGCGACAGATACGCAGTATTTT. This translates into CASSFATDTQYF.